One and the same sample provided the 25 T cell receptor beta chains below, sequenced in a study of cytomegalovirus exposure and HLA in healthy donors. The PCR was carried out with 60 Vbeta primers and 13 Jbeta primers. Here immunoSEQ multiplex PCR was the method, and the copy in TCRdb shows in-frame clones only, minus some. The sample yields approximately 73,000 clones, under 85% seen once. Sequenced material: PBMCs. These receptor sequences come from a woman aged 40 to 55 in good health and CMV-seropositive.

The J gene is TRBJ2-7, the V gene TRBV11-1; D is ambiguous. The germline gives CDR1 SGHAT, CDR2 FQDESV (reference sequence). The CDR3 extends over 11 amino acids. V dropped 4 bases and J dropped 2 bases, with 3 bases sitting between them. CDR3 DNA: TGTGCCAGCAGCTCCACCTACGAGCAGTACTTC. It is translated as CASSSTYEQYF. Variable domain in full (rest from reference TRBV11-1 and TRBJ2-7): EAEVAQSPRYKITEKSQAVAFWCDPISGHATLYWYRQILGQGPELLVQFQDESVVDDSQLPKDRFSAERLKGVDSTLKIQPAELGDSAMYLCASSSTYEQYFGPGTRLTVT.

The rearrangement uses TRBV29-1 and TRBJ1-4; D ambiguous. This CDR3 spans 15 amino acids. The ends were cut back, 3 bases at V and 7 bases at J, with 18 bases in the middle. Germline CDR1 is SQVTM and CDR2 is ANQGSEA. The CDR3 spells CSVDFSNPPGEKLFF. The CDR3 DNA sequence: TGCAGCGTTGATTTCTCGAACCCCCCGGGTGAAAAACTGTTTTTT.

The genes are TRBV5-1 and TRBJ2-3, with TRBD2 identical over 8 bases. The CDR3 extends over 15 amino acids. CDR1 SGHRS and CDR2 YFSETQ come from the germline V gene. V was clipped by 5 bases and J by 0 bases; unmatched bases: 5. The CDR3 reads CASSTSGASTDTQYF. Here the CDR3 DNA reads TGCGCCAGCAGTACTAGCGGAGCCAGCACAGATACGCAGTATTTT.

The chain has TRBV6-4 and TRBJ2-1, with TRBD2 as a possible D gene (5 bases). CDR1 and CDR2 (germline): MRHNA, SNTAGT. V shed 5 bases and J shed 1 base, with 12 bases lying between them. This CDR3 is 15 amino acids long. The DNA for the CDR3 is TGTGCCAGCAGTCTACTCGCGGGTTCCTACAATGAGCAGTTCTTC. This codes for CASSLLAGSYNEQFF.

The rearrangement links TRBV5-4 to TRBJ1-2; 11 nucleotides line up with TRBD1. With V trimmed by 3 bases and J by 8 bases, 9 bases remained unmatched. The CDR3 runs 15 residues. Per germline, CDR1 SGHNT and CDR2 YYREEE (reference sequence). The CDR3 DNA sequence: TGTGCCAGCAGCTCTGGAGGACAGGGGGCCCGGGGCTACACCTTC. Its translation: CASSSGGQGARGYTF. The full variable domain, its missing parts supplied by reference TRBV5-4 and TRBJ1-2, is ETGVTQSPTHLIKTRGQQVTLRCSSQSGHNTVSWYQQALGQGPQFIFQYYREEENGRGNFPPRFSGLQFPNYSSELNVNALELDDSALYLCASSSGGQGARGYTFGSGTRLTVV.

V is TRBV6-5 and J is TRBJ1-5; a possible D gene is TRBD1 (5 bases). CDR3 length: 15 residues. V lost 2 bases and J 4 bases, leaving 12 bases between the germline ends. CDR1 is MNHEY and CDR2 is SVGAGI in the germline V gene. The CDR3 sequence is CASSYNGAANQPQHF. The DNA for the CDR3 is TGTGCCAGCAGTTACAATGGGGCAGCTAATCAGCCCCAGCATTTT.

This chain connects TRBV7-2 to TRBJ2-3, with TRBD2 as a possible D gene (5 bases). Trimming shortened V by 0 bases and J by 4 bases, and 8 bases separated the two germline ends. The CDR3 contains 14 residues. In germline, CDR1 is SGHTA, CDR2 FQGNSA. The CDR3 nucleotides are TGTGCCAGCAGCTTAGCACCGGGATCAGATACGCAGTATTTT. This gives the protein CASSLAPGSDTQYF.

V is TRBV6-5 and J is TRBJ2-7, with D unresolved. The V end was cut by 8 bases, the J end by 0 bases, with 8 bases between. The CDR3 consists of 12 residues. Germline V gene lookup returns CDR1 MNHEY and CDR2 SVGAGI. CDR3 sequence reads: CASSHGSYEQYF. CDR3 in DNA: TGTGCCAGCTCACATGGCTCCTACGAGCAGTACTTC.

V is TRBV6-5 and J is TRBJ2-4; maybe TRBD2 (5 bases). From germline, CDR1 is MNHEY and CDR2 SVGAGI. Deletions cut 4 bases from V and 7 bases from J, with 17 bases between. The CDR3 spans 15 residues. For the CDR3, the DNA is TGTGCCAGCAGTTCCCCCGGGGAAGGGCGGAACATTCAGTACTTC. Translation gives CASSSPGEGRNIQYF.

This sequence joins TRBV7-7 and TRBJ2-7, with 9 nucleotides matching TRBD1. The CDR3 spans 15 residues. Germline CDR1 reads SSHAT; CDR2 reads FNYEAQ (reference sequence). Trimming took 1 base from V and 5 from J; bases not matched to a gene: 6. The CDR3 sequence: CASSLGGTGKDEQYF. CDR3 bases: TGTGCCAGCAGCTTAGGTGGGACAGGGAAAGACGAGCAGTACTTC.

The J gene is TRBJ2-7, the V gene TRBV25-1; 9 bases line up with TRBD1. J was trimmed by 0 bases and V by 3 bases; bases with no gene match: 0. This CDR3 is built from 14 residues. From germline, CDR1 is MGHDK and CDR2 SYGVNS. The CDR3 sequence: CASSEGQGSYEQYF. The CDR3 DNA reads TGTGCCAGCAGTGAGGGACAGGGCTCCTACGAGCAGTACTTC.

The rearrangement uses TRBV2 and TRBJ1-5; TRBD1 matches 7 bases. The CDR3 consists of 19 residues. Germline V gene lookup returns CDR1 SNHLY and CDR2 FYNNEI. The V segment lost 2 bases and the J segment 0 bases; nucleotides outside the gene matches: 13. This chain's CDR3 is CASSETHGTAQYSNQPQHF. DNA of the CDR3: TGTGCCAGCAGTGAAACACATGGGACAGCTCAATATAGCAATCAGCCCCAGCATTTT.

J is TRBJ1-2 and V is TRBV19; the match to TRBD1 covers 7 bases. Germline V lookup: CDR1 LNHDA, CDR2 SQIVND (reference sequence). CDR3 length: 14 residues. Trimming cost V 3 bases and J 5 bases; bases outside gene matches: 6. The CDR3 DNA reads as TGTGCCAGTAGTATTTTGGCAGGGGGGTATGGCTACACCTTC. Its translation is CASSILAGGYGYTF.

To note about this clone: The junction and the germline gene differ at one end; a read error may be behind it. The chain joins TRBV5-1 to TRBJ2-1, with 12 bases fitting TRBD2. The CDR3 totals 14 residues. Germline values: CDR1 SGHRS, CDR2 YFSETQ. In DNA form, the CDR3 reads TGCGCCAGCAGCTTGGGGCTAGCGGGGGGGTCCGAGATCTTC. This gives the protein CASSLGLAGGSEIF.

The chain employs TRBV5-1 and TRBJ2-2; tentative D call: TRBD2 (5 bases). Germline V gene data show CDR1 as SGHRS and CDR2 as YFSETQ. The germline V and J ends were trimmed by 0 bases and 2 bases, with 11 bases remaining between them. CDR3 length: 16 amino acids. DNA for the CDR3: TGCGCCAGCAGCTTGGCGGGAATCTCAAACACCGGGGAGCTGTTTTTT. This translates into CASSLAGISNTGELFF.

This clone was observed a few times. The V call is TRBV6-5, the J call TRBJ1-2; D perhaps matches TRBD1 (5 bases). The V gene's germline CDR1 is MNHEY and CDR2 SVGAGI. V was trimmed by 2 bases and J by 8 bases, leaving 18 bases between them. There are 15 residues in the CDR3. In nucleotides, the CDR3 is TGTGCCAGCAGTTACACAATAACATCAGGGTACGGCTACACCTTC. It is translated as CASSYTITSGYGYTF.

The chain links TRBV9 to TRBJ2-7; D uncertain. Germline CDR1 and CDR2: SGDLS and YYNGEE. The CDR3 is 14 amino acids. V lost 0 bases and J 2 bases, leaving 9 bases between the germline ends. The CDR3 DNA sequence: TGTGCCAGCAGCGTAGGATCCGTAGCCTACGAGCAGTACTTC. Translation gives CASSVGSVAYEQYF.

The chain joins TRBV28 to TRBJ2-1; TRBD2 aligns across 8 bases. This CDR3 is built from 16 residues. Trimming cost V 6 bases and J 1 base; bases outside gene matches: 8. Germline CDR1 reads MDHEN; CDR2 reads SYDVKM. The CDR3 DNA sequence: TGTGCCAGCAGCCCGTACGGGAGGGATTCCTACAATGAGCAGTTCTTC. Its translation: CASSPYGRDSYNEQFF.

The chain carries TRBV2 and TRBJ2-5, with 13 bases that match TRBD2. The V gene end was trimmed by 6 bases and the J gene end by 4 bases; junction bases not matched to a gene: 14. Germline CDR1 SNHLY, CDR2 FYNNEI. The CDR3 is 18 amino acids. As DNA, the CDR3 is TGTGCCAGCAGCACCGGGACTAGCGGGGTGGCGGTGGGAGAGACCCAGTACTTC. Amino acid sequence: CASSTGTSGVAVGETQYF.

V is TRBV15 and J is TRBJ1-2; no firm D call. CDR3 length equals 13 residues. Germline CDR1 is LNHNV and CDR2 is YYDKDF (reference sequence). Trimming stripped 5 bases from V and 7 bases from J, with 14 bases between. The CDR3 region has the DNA TGTGCCACCAGCGGCTCTGGTCGGAGTGGCTACACCTTC. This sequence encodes CATSGSGRSGYTF.

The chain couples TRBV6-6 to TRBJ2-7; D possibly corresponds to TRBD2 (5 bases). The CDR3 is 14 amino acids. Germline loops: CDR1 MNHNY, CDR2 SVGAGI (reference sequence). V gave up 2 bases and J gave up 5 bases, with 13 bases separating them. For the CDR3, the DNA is TGTGCCAGCAGTTACGGTCGGGATCGCAACGAGCAGTACTTC. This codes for CASSYGRDRNEQYF.

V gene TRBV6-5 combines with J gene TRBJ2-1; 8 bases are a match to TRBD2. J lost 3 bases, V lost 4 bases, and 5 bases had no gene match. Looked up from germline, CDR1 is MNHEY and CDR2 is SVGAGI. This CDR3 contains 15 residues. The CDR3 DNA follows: TGTGCCAGCAGTTCTACGGGACTAGGCTACAATGAGCAGTTCTTC. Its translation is CASSSTGLGYNEQFF.

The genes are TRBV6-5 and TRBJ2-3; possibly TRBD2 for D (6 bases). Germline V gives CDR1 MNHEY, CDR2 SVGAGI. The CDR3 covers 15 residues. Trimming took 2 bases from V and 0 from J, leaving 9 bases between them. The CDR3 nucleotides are TGTGCCAGCAGTTACGACGGGACTAGCACAGATACGCAGTATTTT. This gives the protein CASSYDGTSTDTQYF.

The DNA of the CDR3 is TGTGCCAGCAGCTGGACAATGACCTACGAGCAGTACTTC. Its protein product is CASSWTMTYEQYF. This rearrangement joins TRBV6-6 to TRBJ2-7; tentatively, D is TRBD1 (5 bases). The CDR3 spans 13 residues. V lost 6 bases and J 2 bases, leaving 11 bases between the germline ends. Looked up from germline, CDR1 is MNHNY and CDR2 is SVGAGI (reference sequence).

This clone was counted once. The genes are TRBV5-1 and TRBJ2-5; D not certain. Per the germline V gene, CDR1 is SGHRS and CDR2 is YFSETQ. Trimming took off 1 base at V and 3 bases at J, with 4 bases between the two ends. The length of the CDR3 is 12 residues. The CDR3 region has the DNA TGCGCCAGCAGCTTGTCCAAAGAGACCCAGTACTTC. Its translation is CASSLSKETQYF.